The following is a T cell receptor (beta chain) sequence with its context. Its antigen is currently unknown. The germline V gene has CDR1 SGHVS and CDR2 FQNEAQ. J lost 2 bases, V lost 1 base, and 1 base had no gene match. The CDR3 spans 15 residues. Use of 60 Vbeta and 13 Jbeta primers characterized the PCR. Per the original data handling: Later, tens of millions of unique TCR beta chains were counted in an analysis, and about 10 million of them were shared. TCRdb's copy holds only in-frame clones and misses some; the assay was immunoSEQ multiplex PCR. V and J calls and clone size come straight from that table; D and trimming were deduced from the DNA. The table lists approximately 100,000 clones, about four fifths of them singletons. This record comes from a study of cytomegalovirus exposure and HLA in healthy donors. Study-level findings and limits: It has been reported that TCR beta sequences accurately predicted the HLA-A and HLA-B alleles of most subjects. Most CMV-associated TCR beta chains were later found to appear HLA-restricted. Presence/absence analysis assumed near-uniform sequencing depth across donors.

Sequencing used PBMCs. The sequence was obtained from a woman aged 25 to 39 in good health and CMV-seronegative. The chain joins TRBV7-8 to TRBJ2-7, with 11 bases lining up with TRBD2. In nucleotides, the CDR3 is TGTGCCAGCAGCTTAGGACTAGCGGGGACCTACGAGCAGTACTTC. Translating it yields CASSLGLAGTYEQYF.